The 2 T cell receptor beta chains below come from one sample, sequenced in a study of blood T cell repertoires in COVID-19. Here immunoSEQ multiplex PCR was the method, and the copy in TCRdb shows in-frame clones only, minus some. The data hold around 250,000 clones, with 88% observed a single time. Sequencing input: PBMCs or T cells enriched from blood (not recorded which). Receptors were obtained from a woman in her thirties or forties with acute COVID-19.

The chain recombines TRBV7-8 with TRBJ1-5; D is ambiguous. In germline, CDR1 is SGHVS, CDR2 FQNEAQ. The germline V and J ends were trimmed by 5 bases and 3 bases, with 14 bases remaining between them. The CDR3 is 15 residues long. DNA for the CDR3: TGTGCCAGCAGCAGTCTGGGCAGCTTCAATCAGCCCCAGCATTTT. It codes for CASSSLGSFNQPQHF.

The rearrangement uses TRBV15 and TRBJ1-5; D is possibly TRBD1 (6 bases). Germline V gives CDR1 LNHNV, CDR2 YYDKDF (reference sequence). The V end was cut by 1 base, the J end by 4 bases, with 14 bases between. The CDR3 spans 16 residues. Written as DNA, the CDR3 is TGTGCCACCAGCAGAGGCTCAGGGGTGGATAATCAGCCCCAGCATTTT. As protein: CATSRGSGVDNQPQHF.